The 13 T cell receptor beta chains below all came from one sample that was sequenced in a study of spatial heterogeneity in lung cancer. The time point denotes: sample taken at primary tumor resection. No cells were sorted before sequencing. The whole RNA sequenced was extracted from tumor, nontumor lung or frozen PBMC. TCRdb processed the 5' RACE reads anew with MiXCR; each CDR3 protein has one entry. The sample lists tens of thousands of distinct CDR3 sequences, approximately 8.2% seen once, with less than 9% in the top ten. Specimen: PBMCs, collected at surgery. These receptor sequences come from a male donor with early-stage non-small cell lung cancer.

The CDR3 spells CASSPGTGGGVEQYF. DNA of the CDR3: TGTGCCAGCAGCCCCGGGACAGGAGGCGGGGTGGAGCAGTACTTC. The chain has TRBV9 and TRBJ2-7; TRBD1 matches at 8 bases. The CDR3 spans 15 residues. V dropped 4 bases and J dropped 7; count of bases not matched to a gene: 13. Germline-derived CDR1 and CDR2 are SGDLS and YYNGEE.

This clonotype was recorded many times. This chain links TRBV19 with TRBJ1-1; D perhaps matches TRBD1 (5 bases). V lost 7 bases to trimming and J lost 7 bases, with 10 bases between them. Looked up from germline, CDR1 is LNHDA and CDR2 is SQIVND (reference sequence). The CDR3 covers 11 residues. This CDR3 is CASMGLFEAFF. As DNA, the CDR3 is TGTGCCAGTATGGGACTCTTTGAAGCTTTCTTT.

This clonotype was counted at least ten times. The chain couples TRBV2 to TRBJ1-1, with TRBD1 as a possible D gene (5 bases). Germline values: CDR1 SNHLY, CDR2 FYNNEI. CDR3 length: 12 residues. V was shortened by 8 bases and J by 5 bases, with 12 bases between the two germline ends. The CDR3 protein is CASSGPGTEAFF. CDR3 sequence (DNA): TGTGCCAGCTCAGGGCCGGGAACTGAAGCTTTCTTT.

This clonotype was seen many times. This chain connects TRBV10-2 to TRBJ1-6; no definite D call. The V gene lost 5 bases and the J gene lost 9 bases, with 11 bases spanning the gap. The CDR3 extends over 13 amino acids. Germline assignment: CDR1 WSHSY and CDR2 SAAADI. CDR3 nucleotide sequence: TGCGCCAGCAGTCCGTCAGAAAGTTCACCCCTCCACTTT. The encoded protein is CASSPSESSPLHF.

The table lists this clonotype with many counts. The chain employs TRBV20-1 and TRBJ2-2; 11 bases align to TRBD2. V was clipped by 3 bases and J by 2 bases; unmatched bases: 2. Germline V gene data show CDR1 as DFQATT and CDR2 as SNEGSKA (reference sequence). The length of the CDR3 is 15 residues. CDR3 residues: CSARTSGVNTGELFF. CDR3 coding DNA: TGCAGTGCTAGGACTAGCGGGGTTAACACCGGGGAGCTGTTTTTT.

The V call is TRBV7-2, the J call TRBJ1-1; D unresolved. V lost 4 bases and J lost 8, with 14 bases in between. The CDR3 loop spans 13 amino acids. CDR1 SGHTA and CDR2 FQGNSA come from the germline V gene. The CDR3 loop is CASSSPSSIEAFF. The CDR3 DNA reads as TGTGCCAGCAGCTCCCCCAGCTCAATAGAAGCTTTCTTT.

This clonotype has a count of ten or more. In nucleotides, the CDR3 is TGTGCCAGCAGTGAAGTCCGGACAGGGACCTATGGCTACACCTTC. This gives the protein CASSEVRTGTYGYTF. The chain links TRBV2 to TRBJ1-2, with 8 bases aligning to TRBD1. The ends lost 1 base at V and 4 bases at J; junction bases unmatched: 5. Looked up from germline, CDR1 is SNHLY and CDR2 is FYNNEI. The CDR3 loop spans 15 amino acids.

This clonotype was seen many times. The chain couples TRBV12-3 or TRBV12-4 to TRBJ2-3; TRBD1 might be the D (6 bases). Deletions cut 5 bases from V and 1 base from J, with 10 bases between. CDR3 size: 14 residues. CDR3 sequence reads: CASSLRQGTDTQYF. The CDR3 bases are TGTGCCAGCAGTCTTAGACAGGGCACAGATACGCAGTATTTT.

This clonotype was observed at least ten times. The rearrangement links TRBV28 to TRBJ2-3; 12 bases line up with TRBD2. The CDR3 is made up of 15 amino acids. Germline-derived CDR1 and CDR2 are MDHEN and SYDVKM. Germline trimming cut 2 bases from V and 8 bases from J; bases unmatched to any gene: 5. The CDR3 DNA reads TGTGCCAGCAGTTTACGGACTAGCGGGAATCCTACGCAGTATTTT. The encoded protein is CASSLRTSGNPTQYF.

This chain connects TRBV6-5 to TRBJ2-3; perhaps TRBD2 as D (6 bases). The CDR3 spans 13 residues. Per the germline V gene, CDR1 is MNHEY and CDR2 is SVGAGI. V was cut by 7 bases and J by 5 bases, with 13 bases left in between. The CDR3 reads CASTPPGEDTQYF. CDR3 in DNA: TGTGCCAGCACCCCTCCGGGAGAAGATACGCAGTATTTT.

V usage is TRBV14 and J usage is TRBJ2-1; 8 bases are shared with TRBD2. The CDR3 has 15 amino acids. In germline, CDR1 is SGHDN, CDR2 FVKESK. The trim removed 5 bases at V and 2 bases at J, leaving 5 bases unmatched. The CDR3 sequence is CASSTRAGAYNEQFF. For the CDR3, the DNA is TGTGCCAGCAGCACCCGAGCGGGAGCCTACAATGAGCAGTTCTTC.

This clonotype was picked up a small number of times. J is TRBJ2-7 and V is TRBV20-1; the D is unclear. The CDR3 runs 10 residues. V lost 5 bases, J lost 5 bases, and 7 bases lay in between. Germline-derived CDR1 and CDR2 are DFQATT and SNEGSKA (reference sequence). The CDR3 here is CSAGRNEQYF. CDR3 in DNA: TGCAGTGCTGGGCGGAACGAGCAGTACTTC.

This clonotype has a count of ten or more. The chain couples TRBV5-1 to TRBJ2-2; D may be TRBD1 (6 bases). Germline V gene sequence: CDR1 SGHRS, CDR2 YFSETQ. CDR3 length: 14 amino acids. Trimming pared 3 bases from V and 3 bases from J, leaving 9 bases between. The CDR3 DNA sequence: TGCGCCAGCAGCTATTCAGGGGACACCGGGGAGCTGTTTTTT. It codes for CASSYSGDTGELFF.